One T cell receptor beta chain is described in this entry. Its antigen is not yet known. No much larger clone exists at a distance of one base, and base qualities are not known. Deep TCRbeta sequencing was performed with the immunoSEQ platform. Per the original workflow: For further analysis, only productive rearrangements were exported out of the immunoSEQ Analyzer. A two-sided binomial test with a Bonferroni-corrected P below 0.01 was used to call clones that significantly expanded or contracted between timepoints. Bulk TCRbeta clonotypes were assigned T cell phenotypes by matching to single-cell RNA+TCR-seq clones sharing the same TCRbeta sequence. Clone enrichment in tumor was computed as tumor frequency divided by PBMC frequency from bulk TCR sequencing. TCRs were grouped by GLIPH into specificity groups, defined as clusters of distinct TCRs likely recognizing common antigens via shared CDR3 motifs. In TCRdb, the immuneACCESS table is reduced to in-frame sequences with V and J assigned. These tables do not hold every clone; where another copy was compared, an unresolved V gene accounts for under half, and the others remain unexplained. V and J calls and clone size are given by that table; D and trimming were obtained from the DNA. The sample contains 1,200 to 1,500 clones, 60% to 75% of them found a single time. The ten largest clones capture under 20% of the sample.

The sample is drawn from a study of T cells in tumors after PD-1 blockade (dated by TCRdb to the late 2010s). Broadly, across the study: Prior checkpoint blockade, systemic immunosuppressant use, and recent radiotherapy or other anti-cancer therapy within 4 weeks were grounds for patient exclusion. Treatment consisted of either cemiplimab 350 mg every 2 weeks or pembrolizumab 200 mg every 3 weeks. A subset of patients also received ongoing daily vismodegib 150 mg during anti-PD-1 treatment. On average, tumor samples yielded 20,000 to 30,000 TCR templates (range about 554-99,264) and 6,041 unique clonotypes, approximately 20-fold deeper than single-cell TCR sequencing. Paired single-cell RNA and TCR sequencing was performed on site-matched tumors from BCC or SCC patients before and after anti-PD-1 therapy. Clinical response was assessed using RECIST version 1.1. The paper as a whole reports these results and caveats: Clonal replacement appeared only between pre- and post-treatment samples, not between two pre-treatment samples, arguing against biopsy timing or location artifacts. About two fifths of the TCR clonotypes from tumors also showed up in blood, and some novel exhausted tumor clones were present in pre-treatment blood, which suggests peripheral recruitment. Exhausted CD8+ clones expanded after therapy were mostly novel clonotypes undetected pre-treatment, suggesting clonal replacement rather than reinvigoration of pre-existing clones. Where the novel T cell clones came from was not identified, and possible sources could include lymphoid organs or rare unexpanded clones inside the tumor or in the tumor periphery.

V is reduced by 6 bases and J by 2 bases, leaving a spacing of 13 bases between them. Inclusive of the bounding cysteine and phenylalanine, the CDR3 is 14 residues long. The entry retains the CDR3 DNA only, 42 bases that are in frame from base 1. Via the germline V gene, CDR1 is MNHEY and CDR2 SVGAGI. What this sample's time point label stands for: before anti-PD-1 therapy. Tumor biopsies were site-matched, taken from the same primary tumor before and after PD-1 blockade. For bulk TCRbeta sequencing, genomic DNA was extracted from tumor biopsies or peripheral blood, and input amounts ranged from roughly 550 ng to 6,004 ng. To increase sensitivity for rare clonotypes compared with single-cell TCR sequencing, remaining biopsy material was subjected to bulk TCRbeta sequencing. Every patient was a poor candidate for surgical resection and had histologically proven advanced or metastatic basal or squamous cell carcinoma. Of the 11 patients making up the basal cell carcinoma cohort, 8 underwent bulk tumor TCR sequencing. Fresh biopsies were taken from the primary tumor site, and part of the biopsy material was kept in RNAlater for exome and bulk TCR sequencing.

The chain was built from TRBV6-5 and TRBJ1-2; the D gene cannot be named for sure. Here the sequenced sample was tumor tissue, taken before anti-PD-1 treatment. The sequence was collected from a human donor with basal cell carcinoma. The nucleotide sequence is TGTGCCAGCAGCCGCGGACGGACGAACTATGGCTACACCTTC. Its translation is CASSRGRTNYGYTF.